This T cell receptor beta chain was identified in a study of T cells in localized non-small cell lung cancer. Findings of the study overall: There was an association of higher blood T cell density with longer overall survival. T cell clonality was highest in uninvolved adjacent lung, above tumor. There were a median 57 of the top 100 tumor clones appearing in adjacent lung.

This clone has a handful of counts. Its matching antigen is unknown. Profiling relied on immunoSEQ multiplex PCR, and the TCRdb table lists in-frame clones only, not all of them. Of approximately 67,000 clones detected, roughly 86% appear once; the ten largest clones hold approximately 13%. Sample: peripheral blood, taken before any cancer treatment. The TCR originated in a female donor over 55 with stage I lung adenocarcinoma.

CDR3 amino acids: CAWSVGGTSNEQFF. CDR3 DNA sequence: TGTGCCTGGAGTGTTGGCGGGACCTCCAATGAGCAGTTCTTC. The V call is TRBV30, the J call TRBJ2-1, with D tentatively TRBD2 (6 bases). The V end lost 0 bases, the J end lost 6 bases, and 12 bases lay between the germline ends. The CDR3 consists of 14 residues. Germline-derived CDR1 and CDR2 are GTSNPN and SVGIG (reference sequence). Filled out from reference TRBV30 and TRBJ2-1, the complete variable domain reads SQTIHQWPATLVQPVGSPLSLECTVEGTSNPNLYWYRQAAGRGLQLLFYSVGIGQISSEVPQNLSASRPQDRQFILSSKKLLLSDSGFYLCAWSVGGTSNEQFFGPGTRLTVL.